These 17 T cell receptor beta chains share one sample of origin, sequenced in a study of blood T cell repertoires in COVID-19. Using immunoSEQ multiplex PCR, the repertoire was profiled, and TCRdb retains in-frame clones only, with some absent. Of some 220,000 clones in the sample, approximately 80% were seen once. Sequencing used peripheral blood. These receptors were collected from a human donor in a cohort sampled during active COVID-19.

The chain links TRBV28 to TRBJ2-3; 7 nucleotides line up with TRBD2. Germline V gene sequence: CDR1 MDHEN, CDR2 SYDVKM. The CDR3 length is 13 residues. After removal of 7 bases from V and 5 bases from J, the junction contained 6 bases not matched to a gene. The CDR3 sequence is CASMGGSGDTQYF. CDR3 DNA: TGTGCCAGCATGGGCGGGAGTGGAGATACGCAGTATTTT.

The chain recombines TRBV4-2 with TRBJ1-1, with D tentatively TRBD1 (5 bases). Germline CDR1 and CDR2: LGHNA and YNFKEQ. CDR3 length: 17 amino acids. Trimming cost V 0 bases and J 0 bases, with 14 bases left between them. CDR3 sequence reads: CASSQDMGGGMNTEAFF. For the CDR3, the DNA is TGTGCCAGCAGCCAAGATATGGGGGGAGGCATGAACACTGAAGCTTTCTTT.

The chain recombines TRBV4-2 with TRBJ2-5; D not resolved. Germline V CDR1 and CDR2: LGHNA, YNFKEQ. The CDR3 has 14 amino acids. The germline V and J ends were trimmed by 1 base and 4 bases, with 10 bases remaining between them. This CDR3 is CASSQGISIETQYF. The CDR3 bases are TGTGCCAGCAGCCAAGGAATTAGTATAGAGACCCAGTACTTC.

The chain carries TRBV6-2 or TRBV6-3 and TRBJ1-3; D unclear. Germline V gives CDR1 MNHEY, CDR2 SVGEGT. Trimming took off 2 bases at V and 4 bases at J, with 15 bases between the two ends. The CDR3 is 16 residues long. The CDR3 nucleotides read TGTGCCAGCAGTTACCGGTCGGGAGCGTCAGGAAACACCATATATTTT. Translation gives CASSYRSGASGNTIYF.

The genes are TRBV19 and TRBJ2-2, with D perhaps matching TRBD2 (6 bases). Germline loops: CDR1 LNHDA, CDR2 SQIVND (reference sequence). This CDR3 has 14 residues. V was shortened by 3 bases and J by 5 bases, with 10 bases between the two germline ends. CDR3 loop: CASSIEGRTGELFF. DNA of the CDR3: TGTGCCAGTAGTATCGAGGGGAGGACCGGGGAGCTGTTTTTT.

The chain links TRBV27 to TRBJ2-7, with D possibly TRBD1 on 6 matching bases. The CDR3 totals 15 residues. Germline V gene sequence: CDR1 MNHEY, CDR2 SMNVEV (reference sequence). The V and J ends lost 2 bases and 3 bases respectively, with 14 bases between them. CDR3 coding DNA: TGTGCCAGCAGTTTAGGACAGAGGACCGACTACGAGCAGTACTTC. It specifies CASSLGQRTDYEQYF.

J is TRBJ2-3 and V is TRBV2, with 9 bases fitting TRBD1. CDR3 length: 17 amino acids. V dropped 2 bases and J dropped 5; count of bases not matched to a gene: 11. From germline, CDR1 is SNHLY and CDR2 FYNNEI. The CDR3 DNA reads as TGTGCCAGCAGTGAATACAGGACAGGGGATGGGGGAGATACGCAGTATTTT. The encoded protein is CASSEYRTGDGGDTQYF.

The CDR3 spells CASETGRGYNEQFF. CDR3 DNA: TGTGCCAGCGAAACCGGGAGGGGATACAATGAGCAGTTCTTC. The genes are TRBV6-5 and TRBJ2-1, with TRBD2 identical over 8 bases. Germline CDR1 and CDR2: MNHEY and SVGAGI. There are 14 residues in the CDR3. Germline trimming cut 8 bases from V and 4 bases from J; bases unmatched to any gene: 7.

The chain links TRBV11-2 to TRBJ1-3; TRBD1 might be the D (5 bases). The CDR3 extends over 16 amino acids. Trimming removed 2 bases from V and 0 bases from J, with 11 bases in between. From germline, CDR1 is SGHAT and CDR2 FQNNGV. The CDR3 DNA reads as TGTGCCAGCAGCTTATCAGGGCGCAACTCTGGAAACACCATATATTTT. Translation gives CASSLSGRNSGNTIYF.

The rearrangement uses TRBV7-9 and TRBJ1-5, with 7 nucleotides matching TRBD1. The germline V gene encodes CDR1 SEHNR and CDR2 FQNEAQ (reference sequence). The CDR3 sequence is 13 residues long. V gave up 0 bases and J gave up 10 bases; unmatched junction bases: 3. Here the CDR3 DNA reads TGTGCCAGCAGCTTAGCGACAGGGAGCCCCCAGCATTTT. This gives the protein CASSLATGSPQHF.

The chain joins TRBV11-2 to TRBJ2-1; 9 bases are a match to TRBD2. Trimming at V came to 6 bases and at J to 4 bases, leaving 7 bases not matched to a gene. This CDR3 is 15 amino acids long. Germline V CDR1 and CDR2: SGHAT, FQNNGV. The CDR3 sequence: CASSSASGTYNEQFF. The CDR3 region has the DNA TGTGCCAGCAGTTCGGCTAGCGGGACTTACAATGAGCAGTTCTTC.

This clone was picked up a small number of times. This sequence joins TRBV2 and TRBJ2-3; the D gene is possibly TRBD2 (6 bases). This CDR3 contains 16 residues. V lost 2 bases, J lost 6 bases, and 18 bases lay in between. From germline, CDR1 is SNHLY and CDR2 FYNNEI. The CDR3 DNA is TGTGCCAGCAGTGAATGGTCGGAGGGTTTTGTCGATACGCAGTATTTT. Its translation: CASSEWSEGFVDTQYF.

The chain uses TRBV5-1 and TRBJ2-1; possible D gene TRBD2, 6 bases. Trimming stripped 3 bases from V and 4 bases from J, with 14 bases between. The CDR3 has 15 residues. Per the germline V gene, CDR1 is SGHRS and CDR2 is YFSETQ. Written as DNA, the CDR3 is TGCGCCAGCAGCTCAACCGGGACTCGATACAATGAGCAGTTCTTC. Its protein product is CASSSTGTRYNEQFF.

The V call is TRBV11-3, the J call TRBJ2-7; a possible D gene is TRBD1 (6 bases). The ends were cut back, 0 bases at V and 0 bases at J, with 9 bases in the middle. CDR1 and CDR2 from the germline V gene are SGHNT and YENEEA. The CDR3 spans 15 residues. CDR3 region: CASSLEGDISYEQYF. For the CDR3, the DNA is TGTGCCAGCAGCTTAGAGGGGGACATCTCCTACGAGCAGTACTTC. Based on the CDR3 plus reference TRBV11-3 and TRBJ2-7, the full variable domain is EAGVVQSPRYKIIEKKQPVAFWCNPISGHNTLYWYLQNLGQGPELLIRYENEEAVDDSQLPKDRFSAERLKGVDSTLKIQPAELGDSAVYLCASSLEGDISYEQYFGPGTRLTVT.

The DNA of the CDR3 is TGTGCCAGCAGCAACGGGGGGGCCTATACGCAGTATTTT. Translating it yields CASSNGGAYTQYF. The chain employs TRBV9 and TRBJ2-3; 8 nucleotides agree with TRBD2. The CDR3 runs 13 residues. Per germline, CDR1 SGDLS and CDR2 YYNGEE. The V segment lost 4 bases and the J segment 7 bases; nucleotides outside the gene matches: 5.

This clone was observed at least ten times. The chain carries TRBV4-1 and TRBJ1-1, with a possible D match to TRBD1 (5 bases). Deletions cut 2 bases from V and 8 bases from J, with 15 bases between. Looked up from germline, CDR1 is MGHRA and CDR2 is YSYEKL. The CDR3 consists of 14 residues. The CDR3 nucleotides read TGCGCCAGCAGCCAACCCTGGGGGGGGACCGAAGCTTTCTTT. Translation: CASSQPWGGTEAFF.

The chain employs TRBV5-6 and TRBJ1-2; D uncertain. The CDR3 spans 13 residues. The germline V and J ends were trimmed by 4 bases and 4 bases, with 11 bases remaining between them. Per the germline V gene, CDR1 is SGHDT and CDR2 is YYEEEE. CDR3 DNA: TGTGCCAGCAGCGCGCGCGAGGGCTATGGCTACACCTTC. Its translation: CASSAREGYGYTF. Based on the CDR3 plus reference TRBV5-6 and TRBJ1-2, the full variable domain is DAGVTQSPTHLIKTRGQQVTLRCSPKSGHDTVSWYQQALGQGPQFIFQYYEEEERQRGNFPDRFSGHQFPNYSSELNVNALLLGDSALYLCASSAREGYGYTFGSGTRLTVV.